Following are 16 T cell receptor beta chains from one sample sequenced in a study of T cells in tuberculosis. The method was immunoSEQ multiplex PCR; TCRdb's version includes in-frame clones alone and lacks a portion of them. The data show 30,000 to 40,000 clones, with approximately 96% seen just once and approximately 6.3% held by the top ten. What was sequenced was PBMCs. Receptors were obtained from a donor between 10 and 35 years old with latent tuberculosis or without tuberculosis infection.

This clone has a single count. The rearrangement uses TRBV5-4 and TRBJ2-7; 7 bases agree with TRBD2. V lost 0 bases, J lost 4 bases, and 7 bases stayed unmatched. The CDR3 runs to 15 residues. Germline assignment: CDR1 SGHNT and CDR2 YYREEE (reference sequence). Here the CDR3 reads CASSLGLADQYEQYF. The CDR3 DNA reads TGTGCCAGCAGCTTGGGGCTAGCGGACCAATACGAGCAGTACTTC.

The chain is built from TRBV15 and TRBJ2-5, with 8 bases identical to TRBD1. The J segment lost 14 bases and the V segment lost 5 bases, leaving 16 bases of the junction unmatched. Germline assignment: CDR1 LNHNV and CDR2 YYDKDF (reference sequence). The CDR3 has 14 residues. CDR3 sequence (DNA): TGTGCCACCAGCCGCGAACAACGCTCAGGGGGCTTATACTTC. Translation gives CATSREQRSGGLYF.

The V gene is TRBV2, the J gene TRBJ2-3; 11 nucleotides line up with TRBD1. This CDR3 has 15 amino acids. With V trimmed by 6 bases and J by 3 bases, 5 bases remained unmatched. CDR1 is SNHLY, CDR2 FYNNEI, per germline. CDR3 in amino acids: CASRKDRGRTDTQYF. Written as DNA, the CDR3 is TGTGCCAGCAGGAAGGACAGGGGGCGGACAGATACGCAGTATTTT.

The chain links TRBV19 to TRBJ2-5, with 7 bases lining up with TRBD2. V dropped 4 bases and J dropped 1; count of bases not matched to a gene: 3. The CDR3 length is 14 residues. Germline CDR1 LNHDA, CDR2 SQIVND (reference sequence). The CDR3 DNA reads TGTGCCAGTAGTACCTTAGCGGGCCAAGAGACCCAGTACTTC. Amino acids: CASSTLAGQETQYF.

This rearrangement joins TRBV11-2 to TRBJ2-3; tentatively, D is TRBD1 (6 bases). Trimming cost V 5 bases and J 7 bases, with 10 bases left between them. From germline, CDR1 is SGHAT and CDR2 FQNNGV. The CDR3 is made up of 12 amino acids. The CDR3 DNA reads TGTGCCAGCAGCCTCAGGGGAAATACGCAGTATTTT. Its translation: CASSLRGNTQYF. The complete variable domain, with remaining parts taken from reference TRBV11-2 and TRBJ2-3, reads EAGVAQSPRYKIIEKRQSVAFWCNPISGHATLYWYQQILGQGPKLLIQFQNNGVVDDSQLPKDRFSAERLKGVDSTLKIQPAKLEDSAVYLCASSLRGNTQYFGPGTRLTVL.

The CDR3 bases are TGTGCCAGCAGTGAAGTCGGGGGGCTCGCTGAAGCTTTCTTT. Encoded protein: CASSEVGGLAEAFF. The rearrangement links TRBV6-1 to TRBJ1-1, with D perhaps TRBD1 (6 bases). The ends were cut back, 1 base at V and 6 bases at J, with 12 bases in the middle. From germline, CDR1 is MNHNS and CDR2 SASEGT. The CDR3 totals 14 residues.

This clone has a single count. The chain combines TRBV18 with TRBJ2-7, with 11 bases identical to TRBD2. The CDR3 runs to 16 residues. Germline V gives CDR1 KGHSH, CDR2 LQKENI. The J segment lost 2 bases and the V segment lost 2 bases, leaving 5 bases of the junction unmatched. CDR3 DNA sequence: TGTGCCAGCTCACCAACCGGGACTAGCGGTGCCTACGAGCAGTACTTC. It specifies CASSPTGTSGAYEQYF.

The CDR3 DNA sequence: TGTGCCAGCAGTGAGAGTCTAGCGGGAGTCCATACGCAGTATTTT. Protein sequence: CASSESLAGVHTQYF. The chain links TRBV25-1 to TRBJ2-3, with TRBD2 matching 10 bases. Germline trimming cut 3 bases from V and 7 bases from J; bases unmatched to any gene: 7. The CDR3 has 15 amino acids. Germline CDR1 reads MGHDK; CDR2 reads SYGVNS.

The chain is built from TRBV2 and TRBJ2-5, with 9 bases aligning to TRBD1. Germline lookup yields CDR1 SNHLY and CDR2 FYNNEI. This CDR3 region has 16 residues. The V gene end was trimmed by 5 bases and the J gene end by 5 bases; junction bases not matched to a gene: 12. In DNA form, the CDR3 reads TGTGCCAGCAGTCACAGGGGGCCCCAAATGTTGGAGACCCAGTACTTC. Its protein product is CASSHRGPQMLETQYF.

The chain combines TRBV5-1 with TRBJ2-1; 12 bases align to TRBD2. This CDR3 spans 17 amino acids. CDR1 SGHRS and CDR2 YFSETQ come from the germline V gene. The V segment lost 4 bases and the J segment 4 bases; nucleotides outside the gene matches: 9. The CDR3 sequence: CASSPSPTSGGYNEQFF. CDR3 nucleotides: TGCGCCAGCAGCCCCTCCCCGACTAGCGGGGGATACAATGAGCAGTTCTTC.

The chain has TRBV2 and TRBJ2-5; 7 bases align to TRBD2. CDR3 length: 13 amino acids. The germline V gene encodes CDR1 SNHLY and CDR2 FYNNEI. Trimming took 8 bases from V and 1 from J; bases not matched to a gene: 4. Here the CDR3 reads CASLAGTQETQYF. DNA for the CDR3: TGTGCCAGCTTAGCGGGCACCCAAGAGACCCAGTACTTC.

This chain links TRBV28 with TRBJ2-7; the match to TRBD2 covers 12 bases. This CDR3 comprises 14 residues. V was clipped by 8 bases and J by 6 bases; unmatched bases: 8. The V gene's germline CDR1 is MDHEN and CDR2 SYDVKM. The CDR3: CASLLAGGGSEQYF. In nucleotides, the CDR3 is TGTGCCAGCTTACTAGCGGGAGGTGGTTCCGAGCAGTACTTC.

This chain connects TRBV14 to TRBJ2-7; D gene ambiguous. The CDR3 is made up of 11 amino acids. Germline CDR1 is SGHDN and CDR2 is FVKESK. Between the trimmed V and J ends, which lost 3 bases and 4 bases, there was a span of 4 bases. CDR3 region: CASSQTYEQYF. The CDR3 region has the DNA TGTGCCAGCAGCCAGACTTACGAGCAGTACTTC.

This chain joins TRBV14 and TRBJ1-3, with D possibly TRBD1 on 6 matching bases. Per the germline V gene, CDR1 is SGHDN and CDR2 is FVKESK. V lost 4 bases and J 0 bases, leaving 16 bases between the germline ends. The CDR3 is 17 residues long. CDR3 in amino acids: CASSPWGGADSGNTIYF. The CDR3 DNA follows: TGTGCCAGCAGCCCTTGGGGGGGCGCAGACTCTGGAAACACCATATATTTT.

This clone was detected only once. The chain uses TRBV10-3 and TRBJ1-2; TRBD1 matches at 7 bases. Germline V gene lookup returns CDR1 ENHRY and CDR2 SYGVKD. J lost 5 bases, V lost 0 bases, and 3 bases had no gene match. This CDR3 spans 14 amino acids. DNA of the CDR3: TGTGCCATCAGTGAGTCCGGGACAGAATATGGCTACACCTTC. This sequence encodes CAISESGTEYGYTF.

This clone appeared a single time. This sequence joins TRBV13 and TRBJ2-3; TRBD2 matches 7 bases. Germline CDR1 PRHDT, CDR2 FYEKMQ (reference sequence). The V gene end was trimmed by 5 bases and the J gene end by 1 base; junction bases not matched to a gene: 6. The CDR3 has 15 residues. The CDR3 loop reads CASSPGRGGTDTQYF. CDR3 DNA sequence: TGTGCCAGCAGCCCAGGGAGGGGAGGCACAGATACGCAGTATTTT.